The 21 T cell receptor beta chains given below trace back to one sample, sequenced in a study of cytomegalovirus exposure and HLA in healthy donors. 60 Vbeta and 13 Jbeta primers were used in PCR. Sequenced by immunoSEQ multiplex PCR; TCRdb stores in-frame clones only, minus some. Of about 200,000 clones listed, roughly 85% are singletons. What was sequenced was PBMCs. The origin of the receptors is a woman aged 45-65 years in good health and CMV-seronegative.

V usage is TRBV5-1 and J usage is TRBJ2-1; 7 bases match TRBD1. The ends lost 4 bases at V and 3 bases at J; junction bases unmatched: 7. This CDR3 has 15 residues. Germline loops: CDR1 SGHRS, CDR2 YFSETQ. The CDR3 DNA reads TGCGCCAGCAGCACACAGGGGTACGGCTACAATGAGCAGTTCTTC. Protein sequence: CASSTQGYGYNEQFF.

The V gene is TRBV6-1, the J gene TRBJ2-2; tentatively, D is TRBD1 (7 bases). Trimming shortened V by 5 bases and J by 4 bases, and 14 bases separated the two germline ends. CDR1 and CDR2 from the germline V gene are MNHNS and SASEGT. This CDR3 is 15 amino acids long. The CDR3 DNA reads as TGTGCCAGCAGTCCCCAGGGGGGAAGCACCGGGGAGCTGTTTTTT. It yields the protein CASSPQGGSTGELFF.

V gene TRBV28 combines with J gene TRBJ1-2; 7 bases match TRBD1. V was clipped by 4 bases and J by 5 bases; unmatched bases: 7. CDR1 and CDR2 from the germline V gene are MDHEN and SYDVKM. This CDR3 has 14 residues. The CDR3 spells CASSSRGGFYGYTF. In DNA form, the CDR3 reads TGTGCCAGCAGTTCCCGAGGGGGCTTTTATGGCTACACCTTC.

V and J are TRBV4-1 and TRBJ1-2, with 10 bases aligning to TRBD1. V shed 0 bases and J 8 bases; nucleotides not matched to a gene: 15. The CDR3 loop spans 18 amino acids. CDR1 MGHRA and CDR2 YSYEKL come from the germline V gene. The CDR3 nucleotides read TGCGCCAGCAGCCAAGAATCCCTCCTGACAGGGGGCTATGAAGGCTACACCTTC. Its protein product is CASSQESLLTGGYEGYTF.

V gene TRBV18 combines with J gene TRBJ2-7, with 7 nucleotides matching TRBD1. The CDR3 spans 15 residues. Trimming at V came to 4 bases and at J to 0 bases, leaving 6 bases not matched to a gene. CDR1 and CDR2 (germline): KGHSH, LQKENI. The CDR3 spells CASSLTGTDSYEQYF. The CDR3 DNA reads TGTGCCAGCTCACTCACCGGGACAGACTCCTACGAGCAGTACTTC.

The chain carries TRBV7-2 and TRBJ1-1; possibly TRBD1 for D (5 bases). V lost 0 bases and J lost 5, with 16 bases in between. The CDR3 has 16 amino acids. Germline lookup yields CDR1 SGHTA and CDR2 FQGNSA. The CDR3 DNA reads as TGTGCCAGCAGCTTAGCGCTTCGGGCAGGGAGGACTGAAGCTTTCTTT. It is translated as CASSLALRAGRTEAFF.

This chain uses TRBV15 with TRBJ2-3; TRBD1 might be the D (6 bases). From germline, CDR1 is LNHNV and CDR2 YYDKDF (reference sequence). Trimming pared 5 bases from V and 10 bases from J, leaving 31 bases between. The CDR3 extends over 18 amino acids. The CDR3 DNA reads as TGTGCCACCAGCGTTCGTTTTAGGACAGAGAAAACGTACGACGCGCAGTATTTT. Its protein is CATSVRFRTEKTYDAQYF. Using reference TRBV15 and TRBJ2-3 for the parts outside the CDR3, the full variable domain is DAMVIQNPRYQVTQFGKPVTLSCSQTLNHNVMYWYQQKSSQAPKLLFHYYDKDFNNEADTPDNFQSRRPNTSFCFLDIRSPGLGDTAMYLCATSVRFRTEKTYDAQYFGPGTRLTVL.

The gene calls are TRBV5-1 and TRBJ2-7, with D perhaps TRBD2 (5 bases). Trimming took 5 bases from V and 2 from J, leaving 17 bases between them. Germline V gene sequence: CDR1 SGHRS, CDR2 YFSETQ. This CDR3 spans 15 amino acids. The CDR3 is CASRRSIALAYEQYF. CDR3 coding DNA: TGCGCCAGCAGACGGTCAATAGCGCTTGCCTACGAGCAGTACTTC.

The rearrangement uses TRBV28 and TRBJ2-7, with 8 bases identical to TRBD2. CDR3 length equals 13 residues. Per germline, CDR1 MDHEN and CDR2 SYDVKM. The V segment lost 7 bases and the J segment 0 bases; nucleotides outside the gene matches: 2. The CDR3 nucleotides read TGTGCCAGCAAGAGCGGGAGCTCCTACGAGCAGTACTTC. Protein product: CASKSGSSYEQYF.

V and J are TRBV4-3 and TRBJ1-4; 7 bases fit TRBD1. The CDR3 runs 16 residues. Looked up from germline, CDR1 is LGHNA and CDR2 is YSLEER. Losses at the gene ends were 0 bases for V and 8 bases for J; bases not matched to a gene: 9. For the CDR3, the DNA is TGCGCCAGCAGCCAAGATGGTACAGGGGCGAGGGAAAAACTGTTTTTT. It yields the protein CASSQDGTGAREKLFF.

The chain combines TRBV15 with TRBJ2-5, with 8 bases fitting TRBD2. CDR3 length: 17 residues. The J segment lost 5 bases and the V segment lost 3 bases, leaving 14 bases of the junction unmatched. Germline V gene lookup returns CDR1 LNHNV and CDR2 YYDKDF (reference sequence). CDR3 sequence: CATSRKYLAGIGETQYF. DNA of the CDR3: TGTGCCACCAGCAGGAAGTACTTAGCGGGAATAGGCGAGACCCAGTACTTC.

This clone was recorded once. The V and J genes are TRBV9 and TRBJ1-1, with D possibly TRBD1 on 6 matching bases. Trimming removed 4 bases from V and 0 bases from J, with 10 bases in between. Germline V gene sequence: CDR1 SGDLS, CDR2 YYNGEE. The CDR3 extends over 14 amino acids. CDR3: CASSLGQVNTEAFF. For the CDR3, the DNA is TGTGCCAGCAGCCTGGGACAAGTGAACACTGAAGCTTTCTTT.

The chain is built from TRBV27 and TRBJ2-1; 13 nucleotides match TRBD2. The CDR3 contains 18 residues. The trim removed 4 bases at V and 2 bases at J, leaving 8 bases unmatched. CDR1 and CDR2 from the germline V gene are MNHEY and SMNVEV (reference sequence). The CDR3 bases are TGTGCCAGCAGTTCCTCTGGACTAGCGGGAGTCCCCTACAATGAGCAGTTCTTC. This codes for CASSSSGLAGVPYNEQFF.

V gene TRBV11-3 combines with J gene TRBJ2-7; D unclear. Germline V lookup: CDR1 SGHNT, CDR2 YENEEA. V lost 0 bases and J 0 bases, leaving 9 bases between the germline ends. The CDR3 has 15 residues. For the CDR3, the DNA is TGTGCCAGCAGCTTAGATCGCGGATTCTCCTACGAGCAGTACTTC. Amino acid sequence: CASSLDRGFSYEQYF.

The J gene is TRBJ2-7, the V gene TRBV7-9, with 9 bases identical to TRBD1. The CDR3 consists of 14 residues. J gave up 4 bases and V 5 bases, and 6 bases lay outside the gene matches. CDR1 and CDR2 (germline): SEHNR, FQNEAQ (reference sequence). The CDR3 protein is CASSAPGQGYEQYF. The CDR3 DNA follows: TGTGCCAGCAGCGCTCCGGGACAGGGTTACGAGCAGTACTTC.

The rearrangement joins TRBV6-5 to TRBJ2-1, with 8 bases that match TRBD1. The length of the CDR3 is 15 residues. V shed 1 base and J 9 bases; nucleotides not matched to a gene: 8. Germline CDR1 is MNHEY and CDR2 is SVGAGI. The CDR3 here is CASSYWQGAGVEQFF. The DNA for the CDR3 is TGTGCCAGCAGTTACTGGCAGGGGGCCGGGGTTGAGCAGTTCTTC.

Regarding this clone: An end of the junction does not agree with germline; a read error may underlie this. This CDR3 is CSSSFDRDGYTF. The CDR3 nucleotides read TGTTCCAGCAGCTTCGACAGGGATGGCTACACCTTC. The chain joins TRBV7-9 to TRBJ1-2; TRBD1 agrees at 7 bases. CDR3 length equals 12 residues. Germline V gene sequence: CDR1 SEHNR, CDR2 FQNEAQ (reference sequence).

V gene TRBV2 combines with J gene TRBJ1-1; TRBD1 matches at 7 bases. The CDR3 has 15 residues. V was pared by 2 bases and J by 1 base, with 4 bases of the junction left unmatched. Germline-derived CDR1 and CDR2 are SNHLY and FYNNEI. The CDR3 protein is CASSETGAWNTEAFF. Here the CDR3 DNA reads TGTGCCAGCAGTGAAACAGGGGCATGGAACACTGAAGCTTTCTTT.

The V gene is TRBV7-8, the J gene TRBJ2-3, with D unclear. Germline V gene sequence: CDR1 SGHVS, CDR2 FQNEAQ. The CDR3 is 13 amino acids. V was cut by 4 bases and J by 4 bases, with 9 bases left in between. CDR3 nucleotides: TGTGCCAGCAGCTCACGGGTTGCAGATACGCAGTATTTT. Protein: CASSSRVADTQYF.

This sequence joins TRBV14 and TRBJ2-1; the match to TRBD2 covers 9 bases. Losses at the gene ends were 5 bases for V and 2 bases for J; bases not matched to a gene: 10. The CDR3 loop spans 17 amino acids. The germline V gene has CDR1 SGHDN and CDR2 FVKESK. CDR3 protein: CASSKEAGGMPYNEQFF. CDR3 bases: TGTGCCAGCAGCAAGGAGGCGGGAGGGATGCCCTACAATGAGCAGTTCTTC. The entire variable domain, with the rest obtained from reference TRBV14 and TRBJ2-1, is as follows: EAGVTQFPSHSVIEKGQTVTLRCDPISGHDNLYWYRRVMGKEIKFLLHFVKESKQDESGMPNNRFLAERTGGTYSTLKVQPAELEDSGVYFCASSKEAGGMPYNEQFFGPGTRLTVL.

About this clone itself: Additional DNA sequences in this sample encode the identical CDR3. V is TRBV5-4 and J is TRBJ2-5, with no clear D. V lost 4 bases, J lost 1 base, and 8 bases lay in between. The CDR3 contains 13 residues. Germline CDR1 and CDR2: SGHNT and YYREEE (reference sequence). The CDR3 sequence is CASSPSIQETQYF. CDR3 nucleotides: TGTGCCAGCAGCCCCAGTATCCAAGAGACCCAGTACTTC. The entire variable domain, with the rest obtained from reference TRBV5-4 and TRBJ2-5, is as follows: ETGVTQSPTHLIKTRGQQVTLRCSSQSGHNTVSWYQQALGQGPQFIFQYYREEENGRGNFPPRFSGLQFPNYSSELNVNALELDDSALYLCASSPSIQETQYFGPGTRLLVL.